The 25 T cell receptor beta chains below come from one sample, sequenced in a study of blood T cell repertoires in COVID-19. Using immunoSEQ multiplex PCR, the repertoire was profiled, and TCRdb retains in-frame clones only, with some absent. The sample yields about 300,000 clones, about nine tenths seen once. The material sequenced was PBMCs or T cells enriched from blood (not recorded which). These receptors were obtained from a woman between 50 and 59 years old who had been exposed to COVID-19.

The chain couples TRBV10-3 to TRBJ2-2; TRBD1 is a possible D gene (6 bases). The germline V and J ends were trimmed by 6 bases and 5 bases, with 13 bases remaining between them. Germline lookup yields CDR1 ENHRY and CDR2 SYGVKD. The CDR3 sequence is 14 residues long. The CDR3 protein is CAIRGDKSTGELFF. CDR3 bases: TGTGCCATCAGGGGGGACAAGTCGACCGGGGAGCTGTTTTTT.

This clone appeared a single time. The V gene is TRBV27, the J gene TRBJ2-7, with 10 bases matching TRBD1. After removal of 8 bases from V and 3 bases from J, the junction contained 10 bases not matched to a gene. Germline-derived CDR1 and CDR2 are MNHEY and SMNVEV (reference sequence). This CDR3 is 15 amino acids long. The CDR3 spells CASSPSRTGGYEQYF. In nucleotides, the CDR3 is TGTGCCAGCTCCCCTTCCCGGACAGGGGGCTACGAGCAGTACTTC.

The rearrangement joins TRBV27 to TRBJ2-7; D gene ambiguous. V shed 3 bases and J shed 0 bases, with 21 bases lying between them. The length of the CDR3 is 18 residues. CDR1 and CDR2 from the germline V gene are MNHEY and SMNVEV (reference sequence). CDR3 sequence reads: CASSLVFISAGNSYEQYF. The CDR3 bases are TGTGCCAGCAGTTTGGTATTTATTTCGGCAGGCAACTCCTACGAGCAGTACTTC.

The gene calls are TRBV10-2 and TRBJ1-1, with D unresolved. CDR1 is WSHSY, CDR2 SAAADI, per germline. This CDR3 has 12 amino acids. With 6 bases removed from V and 1 base from J, the gap between germline ends came to 6 bases. Written as DNA, the CDR3 is TGCGCCAGCAGGATAGAGAACACTGAAGCTTTCTTT. Translation: CASRIENTEAFF.

The genes are TRBV5-6 and TRBJ1-2; TRBD1 matches 7 bases. The CDR3 is 12 residues long. CDR1 and CDR2 from the germline V gene are SGHDT and YYEEEE. Unmatched junction bases numbered 1, after V lost 1 base and J lost 7 bases. This chain's CDR3 is CASSLYRGGYTF. CDR3 in DNA: TGTGCCAGCAGCTTGTACAGGGGTGGCTACACCTTC.

The chain links TRBV7-8 to TRBJ1-5; D remains ambiguous. V was shortened by 1 base and J by 0 bases, with 10 bases between the two germline ends. Per the germline V gene, CDR1 is SGHVS and CDR2 is FQNEAQ. The CDR3 extends over 16 amino acids. The CDR3 coding sequence is TGTGCCAGCAGCTTAGTGCACACTAGTAGCAATCAGCCCCAGCATTTT. Translation: CASSLVHTSSNQPQHF.

The chain links TRBV3-1 (or the pseudogene TRBV3-2) to TRBJ2-7; possibly TRBD2 for D (5 bases). CDR3 size: 14 residues. V shed 0 bases and J shed 2 bases, with 8 bases lying between them. CDR1 and CDR2 (germline): LGHDT, YNNKEL (reference sequence). The CDR3 region is CASSQDFGAYEQYF. The CDR3 DNA reads TGTGCCAGCAGCCAAGATTTCGGGGCCTACGAGCAGTACTTC.

The genes are TRBV4-1 and TRBJ1-5, with TRBD1 identical over 8 bases. V was pared by 0 bases and J by 1 base, with 11 bases of the junction left unmatched. The CDR3 covers 19 residues. The germline V gene has CDR1 MGHRA and CDR2 YSYEKL. CDR3 in amino acids: CASSQEPQGVSSSNQPQHF. CDR3 coding DNA: TGCGCCAGCAGCCAAGAACCACAGGGGGTCTCATCGAGCAATCAGCCCCAGCATTTT.

The V call is TRBV7-9, the J call TRBJ2-3, with D tentatively TRBD2 (7 bases). Trimming took 6 bases from V and 4 from J, leaving 20 bases between them. The CDR3 has 16 residues. Germline lookup yields CDR1 SEHNR and CDR2 FQNEAQ (reference sequence). This CDR3 reads CASSLAMGGAPDTQYF. The CDR3 bases are TGTGCCAGCAGTCTTGCTATGGGGGGGGCCCCAGATACGCAGTATTTT.

The V and J genes are TRBV7-2 and TRBJ1-5; TRBD1 is a possible D gene (6 bases). The germline gives CDR1 SGHTA, CDR2 FQGNSA. The CDR3 has 16 residues. The V end was cut by 1 base, the J end by 0 bases, with 10 bases between. The DNA for the CDR3 is TGTGCCAGCAGCTTAGTCAGGGGAAGTAGCAATCAGCCCCAGCATTTT. It codes for CASSLVRGSSNQPQHF.

The chain couples TRBV5-8 to TRBJ1-1; weak D call: TRBD1 (6 bases). The germline gives CDR1 SGHTS, CDR2 YDEGEE. The CDR3 spans 15 residues. Trimming stripped 4 bases from V and 6 bases from J, with 19 bases between. For the CDR3, the DNA is TGTGCCAGCAGCACCCGGGACACTCAGTTCGCTGAAGCTTTCTTT. Translated, it gives CASSTRDTQFAEAFF.

This rearrangement joins TRBV19 to TRBJ2-5, with TRBD2 matching 8 bases. Germline V gene data show CDR1 as LNHDA and CDR2 as SQIVND (reference sequence). The CDR3 sequence is 16 residues long. Unmatched junction bases numbered 9, after V lost 3 bases and J lost 3 bases. DNA for the CDR3: TGTGCCAGTAGTATCGCCCTAGCGGGTGGGGAAGAGACCCAGTACTTC. This encodes CASSIALAGGEETQYF.

This clone has just one count. The V call is TRBV6-5, the J call TRBJ1-1; D is possibly TRBD1 (5 bases). This CDR3 has 13 residues. V dropped 7 bases and J dropped 1 base, with 10 bases sitting between them. Germline assignment: CDR1 MNHEY and CDR2 SVGAGI. Here the CDR3 DNA reads TGTGCCAGCATGTGGGGCGGGAACACTGAAGCTTTCTTT. Residues: CASMWGGNTEAFF.

This chain links TRBV5-6 with TRBJ2-7; D is possibly TRBD2 (5 bases). Germline assignment: CDR1 SGHDT and CDR2 YYEEEE. The CDR3 runs to 15 residues. Trimming took off 4 bases at V and 1 base at J, with 15 bases between the two ends. CDR3 sequence (DNA): TGTGCCAGCAGCCACCCCGTGGACTTTTCCTACGAGCAGTACTTC. As protein: CASSHPVDFSYEQYF.

Regarding this clone: This specimen includes other DNA sequences encoding the same CDR3. The chain uses TRBV18 and TRBJ1-1; 9 bases fit TRBD1. CDR3 length: 13 residues. Germline lookup yields CDR1 KGHSH and CDR2 LQKENI. V was clipped by 3 bases and J by 5 bases; unmatched bases: 1. CDR3 DNA sequence: TGTGCCAGCTCACCGGACAGGGGAACTGAAGCTTTCTTT. Amino acids: CASSPDRGTEAFF.

CDR3 sequence reads: CAWTRTGYDYGYTF. CDR3 sequence (DNA): TGTGCCTGGACCCGGACAGGGTACGACTATGGCTACACCTTC. The J gene is TRBJ1-2, the V gene TRBV30; 8 bases are a match to TRBD1. Germline V gene lookup returns CDR1 GTSNPN and CDR2 SVGIG (reference sequence). The CDR3 sequence is 14 residues long. The junction had 7 bases not matched to a gene; V was cut back by 4 bases and J by 3 bases.

The rearrangement links TRBV2 to TRBJ1-2; maybe TRBD1 (5 bases). CDR1 and CDR2 from the germline V gene are SNHLY and FYNNEI. This CDR3 region has 13 residues. V lost 6 bases to trimming and J lost 4 bases, with 12 bases between them. The CDR3 DNA is TGTGCCAGCAGCCCAGACAGCACCTATGGCTACACCTTC. It specifies CASSPDSTYGYTF.

This clone appeared a few times. The chain uses TRBV7-9 and TRBJ2-5; 7 nucleotides match TRBD1. Germline V gene lookup returns CDR1 SEHNR and CDR2 FQNEAQ (reference sequence). The ends lost 6 bases at V and 1 base at J; junction bases unmatched: 5. The CDR3 is 14 residues long. The CDR3 sequence: CASSPRQGQETQYF. The CDR3 DNA reads TGTGCCAGCAGTCCACGACAGGGCCAAGAGACCCAGTACTTC.

The gene calls are TRBV6-5 and TRBJ1-6; D is possibly TRBD1 (6 bases). There are 16 residues in the CDR3. V was trimmed by 3 bases and J by 0 bases, leaving 9 bases between them. Germline CDR1 is MNHEY and CDR2 is SVGAGI. The CDR3 DNA is TGTGCCAGCAGTTATAGGGGGAGCTCCTATAATTCACCCCTCCACTTT. Translation: CASSYRGSSYNSPLHF.

The chain recombines TRBV7-9 with TRBJ2-2, with 8 bases fitting TRBD1. Per the germline V gene, CDR1 is SEHNR and CDR2 is FQNEAQ (reference sequence). The CDR3 extends over 17 amino acids. V lost 0 bases, J lost 1 base, and 4 bases stayed unmatched. CDR3 nucleotides: TGTGCCAGCAGCTTAGCGCGGGGACAGGAGAACACCGGGGAGCTGTTTTTT. It encodes CASSLARGQENTGELFF. The whole variable domain, filled in from reference TRBV7-9 and TRBJ2-2, reads DTGVSQNPRHKITKRGQNVTFRCDPISEHNRLYWYRQTLGQGPEFLTYFQNEAQLEKSRLLSDRFSAERPKGSFSTLEIQRTEQGDSAMYLCASSLARGQENTGELFFGEGSRLTVL.

The gene calls are TRBV10-1 and TRBJ1-1, with 7 bases lining up with TRBD1. Per the germline V gene, CDR1 is WNHNN and CDR2 is SYGVQD (reference sequence). J gave up 0 bases and V 0 bases, and 10 bases lay outside the gene matches. This CDR3 region has 18 residues. CDR3 residues: CASSESGQSETMNTEAFF. The CDR3 DNA sequence: TGCGCCAGCAGTGAGTCGGGACAGTCCGAAACAATGAACACTGAAGCTTTCTTT.

This chain joins TRBV4-2 and TRBJ1-2; 7 nucleotides line up with TRBD1. This CDR3 is 14 amino acids long. Germline-derived CDR1 and CDR2 are LGHNA and YNFKEQ. The V gene end was trimmed by 1 base and the J gene end by 5 bases; junction bases not matched to a gene: 4. This chain's CDR3 is CASSQGTGPYGYTF. CDR3 in DNA: TGTGCCAGCAGCCAAGGGACAGGCCCTTATGGCTACACCTTC.

CDR3 protein: CASRRGGEAQETQYF. CDR3 bases: TGTGCCAGCAGGAGGGGCGGGGAAGCCCAAGAGACCCAGTACTTC. The gene calls are TRBV7-2 and TRBJ2-5; possibly TRBD2 for D (6 bases). Germline CDR1 is SGHTA and CDR2 is FQGNSA. The CDR3 is 15 amino acids. The V end lost 6 bases, the J end lost 1 base, and 15 bases lay between the germline ends.

The V and J genes are TRBV5-1 and TRBJ2-7, with a tentative D call TRBD2 (6 bases). CDR1 SGHRS and CDR2 YFSETQ come from the germline V gene. The germline V and J ends were trimmed by 3 bases and 2 bases, with 15 bases remaining between them. The CDR3 contains 15 residues. CDR3: CASSSSVVKAYEQYF. CDR3 in DNA: TGCGCCAGCAGCTCTAGCGTTGTAAAGGCCTACGAGCAGTACTTC.

The genes are TRBV2 and TRBJ2-1; 7 bases fit TRBD2. This CDR3 has 16 residues. The J segment lost 6 bases and the V segment lost 11 bases, leaving 19 bases of the junction unmatched. CDR1 SNHLY and CDR2 FYNNEI come from the germline V gene. CDR3 protein: CASSVNFGSSGNEQFF. CDR3 nucleotide sequence: TGTGCCTCCTCAGTGAATTTCGGTTCTAGCGGCAATGAGCAGTTCTTC.